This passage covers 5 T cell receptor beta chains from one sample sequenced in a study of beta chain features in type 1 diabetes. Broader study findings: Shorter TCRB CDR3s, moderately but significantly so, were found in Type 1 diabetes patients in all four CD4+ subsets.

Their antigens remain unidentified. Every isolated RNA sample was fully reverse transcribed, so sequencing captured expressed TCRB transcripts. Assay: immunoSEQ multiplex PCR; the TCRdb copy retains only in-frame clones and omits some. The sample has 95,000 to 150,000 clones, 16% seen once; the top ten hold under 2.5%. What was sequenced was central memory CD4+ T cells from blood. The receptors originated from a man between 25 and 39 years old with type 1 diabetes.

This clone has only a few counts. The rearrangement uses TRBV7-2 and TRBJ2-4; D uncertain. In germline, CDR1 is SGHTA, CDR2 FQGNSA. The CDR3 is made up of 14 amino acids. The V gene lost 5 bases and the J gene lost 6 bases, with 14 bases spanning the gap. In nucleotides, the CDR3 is TGTGCCAGCAGCCTTGAACGGATGGGAAACATTCAGTACTTC. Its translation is CASSLERMGNIQYF.

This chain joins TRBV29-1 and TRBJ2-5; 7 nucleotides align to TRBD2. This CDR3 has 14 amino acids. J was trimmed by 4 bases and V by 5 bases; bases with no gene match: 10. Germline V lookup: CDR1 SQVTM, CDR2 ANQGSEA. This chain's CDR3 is CSVRTGGGRETQYF. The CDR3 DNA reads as TGCAGCGTTCGTACGGGGGGAGGGCGAGAGACCCAGTACTTC.

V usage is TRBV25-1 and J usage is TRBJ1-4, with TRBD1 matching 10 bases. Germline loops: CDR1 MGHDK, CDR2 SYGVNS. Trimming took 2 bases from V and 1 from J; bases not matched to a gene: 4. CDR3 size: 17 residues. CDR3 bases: TGTGCCAGCAGTGAAGGGACAGGGGTCCAAACTAATGAAAAACTGTTTTTT. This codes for CASSEGTGVQTNEKLFF. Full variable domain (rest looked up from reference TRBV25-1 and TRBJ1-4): EADIYQTPRYLVIGTGKKITLECSQTMGHDKMYWYQQDPGMELHLIHYSYGVNSTEKGDLSSESTVSRIRTEHFPLTLESARPSHTSQYLCASSEGTGVQTNEKLFFGSGTQLSVL.

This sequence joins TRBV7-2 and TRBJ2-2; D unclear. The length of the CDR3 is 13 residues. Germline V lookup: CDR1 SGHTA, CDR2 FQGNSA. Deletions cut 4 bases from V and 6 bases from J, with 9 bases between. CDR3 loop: CASSSHGSGELFF. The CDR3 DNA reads TGTGCCAGCAGCTCCCACGGCTCCGGGGAGCTGTTTTTT. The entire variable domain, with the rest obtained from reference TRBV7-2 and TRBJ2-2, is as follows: GAGVSQSPSNKVTEKGKDVELRCDPISGHTALYWYRQSLGQGLEFLIYFQGNSAPDKSGLPSDRFSAERTGGSVSTLTIQRTQQEDSAVYLCASSSHGSGELFFGEGSRLTVL.

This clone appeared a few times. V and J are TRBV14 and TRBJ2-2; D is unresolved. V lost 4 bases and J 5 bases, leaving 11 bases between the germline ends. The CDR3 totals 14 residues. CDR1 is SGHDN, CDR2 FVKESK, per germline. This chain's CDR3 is CASSPALETGELFF. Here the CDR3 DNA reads TGTGCCAGCAGCCCCGCCCTGGAGACCGGGGAGCTGTTTTTT. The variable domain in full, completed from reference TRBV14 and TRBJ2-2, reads EAGVTQFPSHSVIEKGQTVTLRCDPISGHDNLYWYRRVMGKEIKFLLHFVKESKQDESGMPNNRFLAERTGGTYSTLKVQPAELEDSGVYFCASSPALETGELFFGEGSRLTVL.